Listed here are 27 T cell receptor beta chains from one sample, sequenced in a study of CXCR3-negative and CXCR3-positive naive CD8 T cells. Notes on the study in general: More hydrophobic TRB CDR3s were found in CXCR3-positive naive cells than in CXCR3-negative naive cells.

cDNA libraries for TRB were generated by 5' RACE incorporating UMI labels. Reprocessing the 5' RACE reads, TCRdb reports a single entry for every CDR3 protein and omits DNA. This sample's clone table lists 140,000 to 150,000 distinct CDR3 sequences. The antigens these receptors bind are not known. The sequencing sample was made of naive CXCR3+ CD8+ T cells from blood. The subset was: CD45RO-CCR7+CD27+CD95- naive CD8+ T cells expressing CXCR3 (TNR3+). The receptors were gathered from a human donor in good health. Some clones in this sample may be carry-over from other donors' samples.

This chain joins TRBV20-1 and TRBJ2-7. Germline V gene data show CDR1 as DFQATT and CDR2 as SNEGSKA (reference sequence). This CDR3 region has 12 residues. The CDR3 protein is CSASGVSYEQYF.

The chain joins TRBV6-5 to TRBJ1-6; TCRdb picks TRBD1, but there is no DNA to check that call. The germline CDR1 and CDR2 sequences are MNHEY and SVGAGI. CDR3 length: 15 amino acids. CDR3 sequence reads: CASIPRDRAGSPLHF.

The chain recombines TRBV30 with TRBJ1-1. The length of the CDR3 is 13 residues. Germline V gene sequence: CDR1 GTSNPN, CDR2 SVGIG (reference sequence). The CDR3: CAWSVTSNTEAFF.

The chain uses TRBV14 and TRBJ2-1; TCRdb names TRBD2, which stays unverified in the absence of DNA. This CDR3 is built from 17 residues. Germline values: CDR1 SGHDN, CDR2 FVKESK. This chain's CDR3 is CASSQAWVAGPYNEQFF.

CDR3 residues: CSARDLDEDSYEQYF. The chain recombines TRBV20-1 with TRBJ2-7. CDR3 size: 15 residues. In germline, CDR1 is DFQATT, CDR2 SNEGSKA (reference sequence).

This rearrangement joins TRBV12-3 or TRBV12-4 to TRBJ2-7; absent DNA, TCRdb's TRBD1 call cannot be checked. This CDR3 has 15 amino acids. CDR3 in amino acids: CASSPGWGEAYEQYF.

The chain joins TRBV6-5 to TRBJ2-5. The CDR3 runs 13 residues. Germline assignment: CDR1 MNHEY and CDR2 SVGAGI. The chain's CDR3 is CASSYDSEETQYF.

This chain joins TRBV3-1 and TRBJ2-1; TCRdb's D gene call, TRBD2, goes unchecked for lack of DNA. The germline V gene has CDR1 LGHDT and CDR2 YNNKEL (reference sequence). This CDR3 has 19 amino acids. The CDR3 reads CASSQADGLAGGPWNEQFF.

The CDR3: CASSFGGIYEQYF. The rearrangement joins TRBV28 to TRBJ2-7; the TCRdb call, TRBD1, lacks DNA for checking. From germline, CDR1 is MDHEN and CDR2 SYDVKM. There are 13 residues in the CDR3.

The chain carries TRBV28 and TRBJ1-3. This CDR3 has 15 residues. From germline, CDR1 is MDHEN and CDR2 SYDVKM. CDR3 residues: CASSLGTSSGNTIYF. Variable domain in full (rest from reference TRBV28 and TRBJ1-3): DVKVTQSSRYLVKRTGEKVFLECVQDMDHENMFWYRQDPGLGLRLIYFSYDVKMKEKGDIPEGYSVSREKKERFSLILESASTNQTSMYLCASSLGTSSGNTIYFGEGSWLTVV.

This sequence joins TRBV7-2 and TRBJ2-7; TCRdb designates TRBD2, a call that cannot be tested without DNA. CDR1 and CDR2 from the germline V gene are SGHTA and FQGNSA. The CDR3 is made up of 18 amino acids. Here the CDR3 reads CASSLGTSGRAYTYEQYF. Full variable domain (remainder filled in from reference TRBV7-2 and TRBJ2-7): GAGVSQSPSNKVTEKGKDVELRCDPISGHTALYWYRQSLGQGLEFLIYFQGNSAPDKSGLPSDRFSAERTGGSVSTLTIQRTQQEDSAVYLCASSLGTSGRAYTYEQYFGPGTRLTVT.

The chain recombines TRBV5-1 with TRBJ1-1; TCRdb's D gene call, TRBD1, goes unchecked for lack of DNA. The CDR3 length is 14 residues. Germline-derived CDR1 and CDR2 are SGHRS and YFSETQ. The CDR3 reads CASSPGTGNTEAFF.

V usage is TRBV13 and J usage is TRBJ1-4. The CDR3 totals 14 residues. Germline-derived CDR1 and CDR2 are PRHDT and FYEKMQ (reference sequence). CDR3 sequence: CASSRSEGSEKLFF.

The chain has TRBV27 and TRBJ1-3. The CDR3 covers 13 residues. CDR1 MNHEY and CDR2 SMNVEV come from the germline V gene (reference sequence). The CDR3 sequence: CASSSSSGNTIYF.

The V and J genes are TRBV7-6 and TRBJ1-1; lacking DNA, the TRBD1 call made by TCRdb goes unchecked. The CDR3 extends over 16 amino acids. The germline V gene encodes CDR1 SGHVS and CDR2 FNYEAQ. This CDR3 reads CASSSRQVSLYTEAFF.

The rearrangement links TRBV19 to TRBJ2-7. This CDR3 contains 13 residues. Germline CDR1 reads LNHDA; CDR2 reads SQIVND (reference sequence). The CDR3: CASSISRSYEQYF.

V and J are TRBV28 and TRBJ2-1. Germline-derived CDR1 and CDR2 are MDHEN and SYDVKM. This CDR3 is built from 16 residues. The CDR3 spells CASSLETESSYNEQFF.

The rearrangement joins TRBV7-8 to TRBJ2-3; the TRBD1 assignment by TCRdb is unverifiable without DNA. CDR3 length: 16 amino acids. CDR1 is SGHVS and CDR2 is FQNEAQ in the germline V gene. The CDR3 loop reads CASSLARTGGSDTQYF.

The chain employs TRBV29-1 and TRBJ1-1. The CDR3 loop spans 12 amino acids. In germline, CDR1 is SQVTM, CDR2 ANQGSEA. CDR3 in amino acids: CSVGTETTEAFF.

V gene TRBV20-1 combines with J gene TRBJ2-2; the TRBD2 assignment by TCRdb is unverifiable without DNA. CDR3 length: 14 residues. Germline CDR1 is DFQATT and CDR2 is SNEGSKA (reference sequence). The CDR3 region is CSARDGLAEGELFF.

The J gene is TRBJ2-7, the V gene TRBV7-9. The CDR3 is 13 residues long. Germline assignment: CDR1 SEHNR and CDR2 FQNEAQ (reference sequence). The chain's CDR3 is CASSPAGVDEQYF.

The rearrangement joins TRBV7-9 to TRBJ1-1; TCRdb designates TRBD1, a call that cannot be tested without DNA. This CDR3 comprises 16 residues. Germline V lookup: CDR1 SEHNR, CDR2 FQNEAQ (reference sequence). CDR3 sequence reads: CASSLVPGPYNTEAFF.

The rearrangement links TRBV11-3 to TRBJ2-3; TCRdb picks TRBD1, but there is no DNA to check that call. Germline-derived CDR1 and CDR2 are SGHNT and YENEEA. CDR3 length equals 18 residues. This CDR3 reads CASSAYRAQESGTDTQYF. Supplemented by reference TRBV11-3 and TRBJ2-3, the full variable domain reads EAGVVQSPRYKIIEKKQPVAFWCNPISGHNTLYWYLQNLGQGPELLIRYENEEAVDDSQLPKDRFSAERLKGVDSTLKIQPAELGDSAVYLCASSAYRAQESGTDTQYFGPGTRLTVL.

The gene calls are TRBV28 and TRBJ2-3; without DNA, the TCRdb call of TRBD1 cannot be checked. Germline lookup yields CDR1 MDHEN and CDR2 SYDVKM. The CDR3 consists of 15 residues. This chain's CDR3 is CASSRRDSLTDTQYF.

The chain uses TRBV29-1 and TRBJ2-7; TCRdb gives TRBD2 as the D gene, but with no DNA this cannot be confirmed. CDR1 is SQVTM, CDR2 ANQGSEA, per germline. The CDR3 sequence is 13 residues long. The CDR3 here is CSILSAGLVEQYF.

The J gene is TRBJ2-7, the V gene TRBV28. CDR3 length: 11 residues. CDR1 is MDHEN, CDR2 SYDVKM, per germline. The CDR3 loop is CASSVDNEQYF.

The chain recombines TRBV21-1 with TRBJ2-7; TCRdb names TRBD1, which stays unverified in the absence of DNA. TRBV21-1 counts as a pseudogene. The CDR3 sequence is 13 residues long. CDR3 region: CASSGGQGGEQYF.